The text below deals with one TCR beta chain. What it recognizes is unknown. This sample was taken from a study of T cells in Graves' hyperthyroidism and ophthalmopathy. Patients with uncontrolled infections, other autoimmune diseases, pregnancy or lactation were excluded. The germline gives CDR1 SGHRS, CDR2 YFSETQ. V shed 4 bases, J shed 3 bases, and the junction held 9 bases outside the gene matches. This CDR3 spans 15 amino acids. Study-wide findings and caveats: For ophthalmopathy, model prediction preceded onset by a median about six months.

Amplification of TCR beta CDR3 regions was performed using RNA transcripts as template. The study used the HTBI primer set for a first-round RT-PCR of the TCR CDR3. MiXCR was run by TCRdb on the multiplex PCR reads, yielding one entry per CDR3 protein. Of some 800,000 distinct CDR3 sequences listed, around 39% were seen once; the top ten hold approximately 10%. The chain uses TRBV5-1 and TRBJ2-7; 8 bases map to TRBD2. This receptor was identified in a man aged 18 to 29 with Graves' hyperthyroidism. The sequenced sample consisted of blood. The CDR3 is CASSRGGTSLYEQYF. The CDR3 DNA is TGCGCCAGCAGCCGGGGGGGCACTTCCCTCTACGAGCAGTACTTC. The full variable domain, completed using reference TRBV5-1 and TRBJ2-7, is KAGVTQTPRYLIKTRGQQVTLSCSPISGHRSVSWYQQTPGQGLQFLFEYFSETQRNKGNFPGRFSGRQFSNSRSEMNVSTLELGDSALYLCASSRGGTSLYEQYFGPGTRLTVT.